This is a list of T cell receptor beta chains from one sample in a study of T cell responses to AZD1222 COVID-19 vaccine. Profiling relied on immunoSEQ multiplex PCR, and the TCRdb table lists in-frame clones only, not all of them. The sample includes over 100,000 clones, about 90% of them seen just once. Material: peripheral blood, obtained 28 days after the second AZD1222 dose. All receptors come from an adult who received the AZD1222 COVID-19 vaccine. CDR3s include the opening cysteine and the closing phenylalanine or tryptophan. A D gene is named only where the DNA matches it firmly. Only part of the rows carry a size: once, few, many, or a class if the clone is expanded.

CDR3aa: CASSQFQGGEQYF
CDR3nt: TGTGCCAGCAGCCAATTCCAGGGAGGCGAGCAGTACTTC
j_gene: TRBJ2-7
d_gene: NA
abundance: NA
v_gene: TRBV7-3

CDR3aa: CASSLRGPQSSGANVLTF
CDR3nt: TGCGCCAGCAGCCTCCGTGGGCCGCAGAGCTCTGGGGCCAACGTCCTGACTTTC
j_gene: TRBJ2-6
d_gene: NA
abundance: NA
v_gene: TRBV5-1

CDR3aa: CASSLSSPTGGALVTGELFF
CDR3nt: TGTGCCAGCAGTTTATCTTCCCCTACAGGGGGCGCATTGGTAACCGGGGAGCTGTTTTTT
j_gene: TRBJ2-2
d_gene: TRBD1
abundance: NA
v_gene: TRBV27

CDR3aa: CAISDQGAEAFF
CDR3nt: TGTGCCATCAGTGACCAGGGGGCTGAAGCTTTCTTT
j_gene: TRBJ1-1
d_gene: TRBD1
abundance: NA
v_gene: TRBV10-3

CDR3aa: CATSRDWRGSNTEAFF
CDR3nt: TGTGCCACCAGCAGAGATTGGAGGGGTTCGAACACTGAAGCTTTCTTT
j_gene: TRBJ1-1
d_gene: NA
abundance: once
v_gene: TRBV15

CDR3aa: CASRGSLSYSNQPQHF
CDR3nt: TGTGCCAGCAGGGGGAGCCTCTCATATAGCAATCAGCCCCAGCATTTT
j_gene: TRBJ1-5
d_gene: NA
abundance: NA
v_gene: TRBV28

CDR3aa: CASGYRGNQPQHF
CDR3nt: TGTGCCAGCGGTTACAGGGGGAATCAGCCCCAGCATTTT
j_gene: TRBJ1-5
d_gene: TRBD1
abundance: few
v_gene: TRBV7-2

CDR3aa: CASSLGGGAQTQYF
CDR3nt: TGTGCCAGCAGCTTAGGCGGGGGGGCGCAGACCCAGTACTTC
j_gene: TRBJ2-5
d_gene: TRBD2
abundance: NA
v_gene: TRBV5-4

CDR3aa: CAISPATQGTYEQYF
CDR3nt: TGTGCCATCAGTCCCGCCACACAGGGGACCTACGAGCAGTACTTC
j_gene: TRBJ2-7
d_gene: TRBD1
abundance: NA
v_gene: TRBV10-3

CDR3aa: CAWSGPNFNEKLFF
CDR3nt: TGTGCCTGGAGCGGGCCCAACTTTAATGAAAAACTGTTTTTT
j_gene: TRBJ1-4
d_gene: NA
abundance: NA
v_gene: TRBV30